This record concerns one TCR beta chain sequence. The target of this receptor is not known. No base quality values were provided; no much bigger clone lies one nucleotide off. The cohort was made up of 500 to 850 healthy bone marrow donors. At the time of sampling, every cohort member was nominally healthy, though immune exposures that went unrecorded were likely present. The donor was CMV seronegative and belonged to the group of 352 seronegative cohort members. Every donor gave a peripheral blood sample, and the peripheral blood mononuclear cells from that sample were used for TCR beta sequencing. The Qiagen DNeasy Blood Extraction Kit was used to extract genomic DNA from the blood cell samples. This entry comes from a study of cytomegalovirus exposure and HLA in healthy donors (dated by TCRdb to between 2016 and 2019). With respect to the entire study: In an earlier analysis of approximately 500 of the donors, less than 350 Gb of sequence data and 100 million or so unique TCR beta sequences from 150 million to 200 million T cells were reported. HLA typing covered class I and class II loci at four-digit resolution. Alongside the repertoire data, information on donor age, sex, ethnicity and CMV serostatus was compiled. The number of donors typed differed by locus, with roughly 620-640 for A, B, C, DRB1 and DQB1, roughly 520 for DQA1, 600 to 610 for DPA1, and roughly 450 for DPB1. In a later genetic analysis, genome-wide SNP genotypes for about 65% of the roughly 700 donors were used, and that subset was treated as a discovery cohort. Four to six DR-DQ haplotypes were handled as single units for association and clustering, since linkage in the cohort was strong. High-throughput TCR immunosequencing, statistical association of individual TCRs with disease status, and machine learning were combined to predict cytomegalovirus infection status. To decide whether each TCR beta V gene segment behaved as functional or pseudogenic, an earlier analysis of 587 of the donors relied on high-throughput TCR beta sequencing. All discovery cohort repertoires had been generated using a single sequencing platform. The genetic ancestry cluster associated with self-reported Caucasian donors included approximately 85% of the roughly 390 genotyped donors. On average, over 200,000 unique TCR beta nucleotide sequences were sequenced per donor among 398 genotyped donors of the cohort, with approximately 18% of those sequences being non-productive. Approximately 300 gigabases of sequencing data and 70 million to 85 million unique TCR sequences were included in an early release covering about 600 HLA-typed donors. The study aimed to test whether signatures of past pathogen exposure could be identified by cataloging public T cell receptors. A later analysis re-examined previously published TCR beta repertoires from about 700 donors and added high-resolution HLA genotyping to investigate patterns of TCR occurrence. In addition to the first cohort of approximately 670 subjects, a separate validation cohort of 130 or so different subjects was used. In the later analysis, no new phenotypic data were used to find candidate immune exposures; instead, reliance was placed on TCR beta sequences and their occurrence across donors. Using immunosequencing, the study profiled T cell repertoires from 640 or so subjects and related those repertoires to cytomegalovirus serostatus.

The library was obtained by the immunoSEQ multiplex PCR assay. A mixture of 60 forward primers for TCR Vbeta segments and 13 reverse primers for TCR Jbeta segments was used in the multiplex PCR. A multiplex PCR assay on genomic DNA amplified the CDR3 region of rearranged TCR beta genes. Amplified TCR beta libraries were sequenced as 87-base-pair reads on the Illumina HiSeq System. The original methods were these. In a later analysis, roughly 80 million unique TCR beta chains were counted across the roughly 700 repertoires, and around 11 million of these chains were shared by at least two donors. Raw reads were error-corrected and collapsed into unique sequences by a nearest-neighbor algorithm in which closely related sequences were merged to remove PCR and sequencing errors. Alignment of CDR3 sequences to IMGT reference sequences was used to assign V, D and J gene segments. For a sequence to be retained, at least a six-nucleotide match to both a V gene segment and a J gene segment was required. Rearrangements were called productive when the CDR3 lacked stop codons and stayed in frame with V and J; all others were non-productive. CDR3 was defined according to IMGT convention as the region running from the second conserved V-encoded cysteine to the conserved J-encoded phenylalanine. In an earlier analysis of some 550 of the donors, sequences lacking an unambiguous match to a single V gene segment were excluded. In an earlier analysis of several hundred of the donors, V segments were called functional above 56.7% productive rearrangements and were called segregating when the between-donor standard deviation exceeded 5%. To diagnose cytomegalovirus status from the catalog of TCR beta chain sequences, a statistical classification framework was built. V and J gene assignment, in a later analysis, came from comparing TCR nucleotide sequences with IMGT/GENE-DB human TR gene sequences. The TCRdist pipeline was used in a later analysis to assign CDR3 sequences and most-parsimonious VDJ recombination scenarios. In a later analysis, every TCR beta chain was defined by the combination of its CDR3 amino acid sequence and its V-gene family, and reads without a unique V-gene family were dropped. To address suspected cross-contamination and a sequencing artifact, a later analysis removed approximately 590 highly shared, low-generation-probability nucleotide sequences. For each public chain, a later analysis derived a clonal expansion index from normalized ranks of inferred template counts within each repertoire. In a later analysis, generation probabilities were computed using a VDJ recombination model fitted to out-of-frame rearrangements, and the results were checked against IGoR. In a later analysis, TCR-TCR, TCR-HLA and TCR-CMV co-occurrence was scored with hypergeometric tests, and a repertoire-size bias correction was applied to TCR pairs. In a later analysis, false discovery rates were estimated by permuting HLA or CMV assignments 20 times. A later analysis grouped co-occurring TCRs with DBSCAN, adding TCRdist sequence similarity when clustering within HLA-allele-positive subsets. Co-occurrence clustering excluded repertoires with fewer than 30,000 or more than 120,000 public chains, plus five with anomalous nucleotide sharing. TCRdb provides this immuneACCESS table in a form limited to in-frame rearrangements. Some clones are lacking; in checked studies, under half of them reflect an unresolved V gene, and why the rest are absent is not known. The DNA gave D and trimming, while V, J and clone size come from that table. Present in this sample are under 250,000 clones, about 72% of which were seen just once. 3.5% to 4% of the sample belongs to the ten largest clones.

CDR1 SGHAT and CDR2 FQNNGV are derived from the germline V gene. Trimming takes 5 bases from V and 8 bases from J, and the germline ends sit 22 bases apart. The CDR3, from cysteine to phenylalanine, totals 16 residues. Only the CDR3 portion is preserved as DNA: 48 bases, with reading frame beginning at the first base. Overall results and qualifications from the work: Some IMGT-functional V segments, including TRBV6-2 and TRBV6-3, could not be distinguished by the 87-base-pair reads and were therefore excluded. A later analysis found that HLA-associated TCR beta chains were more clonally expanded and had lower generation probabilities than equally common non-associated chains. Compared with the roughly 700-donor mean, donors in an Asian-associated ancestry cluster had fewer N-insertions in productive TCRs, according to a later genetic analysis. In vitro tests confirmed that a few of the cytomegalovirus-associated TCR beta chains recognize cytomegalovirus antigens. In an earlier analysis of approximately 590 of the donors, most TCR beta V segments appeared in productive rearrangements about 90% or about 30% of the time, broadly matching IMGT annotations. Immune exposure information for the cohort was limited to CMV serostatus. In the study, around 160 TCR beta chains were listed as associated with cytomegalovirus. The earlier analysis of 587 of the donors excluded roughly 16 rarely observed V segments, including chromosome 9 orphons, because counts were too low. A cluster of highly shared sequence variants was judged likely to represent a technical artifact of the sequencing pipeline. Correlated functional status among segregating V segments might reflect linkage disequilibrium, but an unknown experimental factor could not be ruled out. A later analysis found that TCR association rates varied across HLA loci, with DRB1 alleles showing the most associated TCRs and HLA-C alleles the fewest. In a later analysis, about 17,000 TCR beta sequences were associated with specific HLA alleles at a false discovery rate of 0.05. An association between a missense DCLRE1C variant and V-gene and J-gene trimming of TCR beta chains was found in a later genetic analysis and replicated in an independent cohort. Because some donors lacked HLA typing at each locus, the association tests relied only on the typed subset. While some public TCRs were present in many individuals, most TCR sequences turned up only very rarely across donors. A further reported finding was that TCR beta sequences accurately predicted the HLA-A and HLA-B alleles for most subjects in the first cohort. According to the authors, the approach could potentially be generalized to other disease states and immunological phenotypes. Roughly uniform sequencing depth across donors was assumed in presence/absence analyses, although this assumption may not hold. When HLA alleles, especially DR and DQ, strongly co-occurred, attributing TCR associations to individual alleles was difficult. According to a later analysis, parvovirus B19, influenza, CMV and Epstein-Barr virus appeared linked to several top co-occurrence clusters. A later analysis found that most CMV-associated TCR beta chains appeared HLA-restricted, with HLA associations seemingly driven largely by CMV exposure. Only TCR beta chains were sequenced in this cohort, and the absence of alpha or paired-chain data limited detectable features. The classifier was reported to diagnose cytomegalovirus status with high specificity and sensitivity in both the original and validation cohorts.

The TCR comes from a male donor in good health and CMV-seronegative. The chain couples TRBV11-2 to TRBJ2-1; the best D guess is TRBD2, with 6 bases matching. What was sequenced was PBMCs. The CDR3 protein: CASSHGALALGDEQFF. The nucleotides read TGTGCCAGCAGCCACGGGGCTCTAGCGCTTGGGGATGAGCAGTTCTTC.